Each of the 16 T cell receptor beta chains below was sequenced from the same sample in a study of shared clonotypes between healthy human individuals. Clones were read by immunoSEQ multiplex PCR, and TCRdb kept only the in-frame ones, dropping some. The table lists about 1.1 million clones, 70% to 80% of them singletons. Sample: memory CD4+ T cells from PBMCs. Subset meaning: CD45RA-negative fraction. These receptors were collected from a man between 18 and 35 years old in good health. Some clones in this sample may be carry-over from other donors' samples.

This chain links TRBV28 with TRBJ1-5, with a possible D match to TRBD1 (6 bases). The length of the CDR3 is 17 residues. The germline V gene has CDR1 MDHEN and CDR2 SYDVKM. Trimming stripped 5 bases from V and 0 bases from J, with 17 bases between. CDR3 amino acids: CASSPPDRSYSNQPQHF. The CDR3 coding sequence is TGTGCCAGCAGTCCCCCGGACAGATCTTATAGCAATCAGCCCCAGCATTTT.

The chain uses TRBV7-2 and TRBJ2-1, with 7 nucleotides matching TRBD1. CDR3 length: 16 amino acids. Per germline, CDR1 SGHTA and CDR2 FQGNSA. V gave up 5 bases and J gave up 0 bases; unmatched junction bases: 7. The CDR3 DNA reads TGTGCCAGCAGCCTCACCGGGACAGCCTCCTACAATGAGCAGTTCTTC. Its translation: CASSLTGTASYNEQFF.

CDR3 protein: CASSDLAGTGGGEQYF. Written as DNA, the CDR3 is TGTGCCAGCAGTGATCTAGCGGGGACGGGAGGGGGCGAGCAGTACTTC. The chain uses TRBV6-1 and TRBJ2-7; TRBD2 agrees at 9 bases. This CDR3 is built from 16 residues. Trimming at V came to 3 bases and at J to 6 bases, leaving 12 bases not matched to a gene. Germline values: CDR1 MNHNS, CDR2 SASEGT.

The CDR3 loop is CASSLAFTGGRPDTQYF. The CDR3 nucleotides are TGCGCCAGCAGCTTGGCCTTCACGGGAGGGCGCCCAGATACGCAGTATTTT. The gene calls are TRBV5-1 and TRBJ2-3; 8 nucleotides agree with TRBD2. After removal of 0 bases from V and 4 bases from J, the junction contained 10 bases not matched to a gene. The CDR3 loop spans 17 amino acids. Germline V lookup: CDR1 SGHRS, CDR2 YFSETQ.

The V gene is TRBV19, the J gene TRBJ1-2; D perhaps matches TRBD1 (5 bases). CDR3 size: 12 residues. The V end was cut by 5 bases, the J end by 5 bases, with 9 bases between. CDR1 is LNHDA, CDR2 SQIVND, per germline (reference sequence). DNA of the CDR3: TGTGCCAGTAGTCCCTCAGGGTATGGCTACACCTTC. It yields the protein CASSPSGYGYTF.

V usage is TRBV9 and J usage is TRBJ1-2; D perhaps matches TRBD1 (5 bases). V lost 0 bases, J lost 4 bases, and 13 bases lay in between. The CDR3 spans 15 residues. CDR1 and CDR2 from the germline V gene are SGDLS and YYNGEE. The CDR3 loop reads CASSVGGGPSYGYTF. The CDR3 nucleotides read TGTGCCAGCAGCGTAGGTGGGGGACCGAGCTATGGCTACACCTTC. The whole variable domain, filled in from reference TRBV9 and TRBJ1-2, reads DSGVTQTPKHLITATGQRVTLRCSPRSGDLSVYWYQQSLDQGLQFLIQYYNGEERAKGNILERFSAQQFPDLHSELNLSSLELGDSALYFCASSVGGGPSYGYTFGSGTRLTVV.

This chain uses TRBV7-2 with TRBJ2-5; 7 nucleotides align to TRBD2. The end of the DNA fits TRBJ2-7 better, so the J call may be wrong. Germline CDR1 and CDR2: SGHTA and FQGNSA. This CDR3 has 16 amino acids. CDR3: CASSSDLTSFTYEQYF. CDR3 DNA sequence: TGTGCCAGCAGCTCCGACCTGACTAGCTTTACCTACGAGCAGTACTTC.

The sample holds many counts of this clone. The gene calls are TRBV10-2 and TRBJ1-5, with D possibly matching TRBD1 (6 bases). The germline V and J ends were trimmed by 2 bases and 0 bases, with 17 bases remaining between them. CDR3 length: 18 residues. The germline gives CDR1 WSHSY, CDR2 SAAADI. CDR3 sequence: CASSETGFELFSNQPQHF. The CDR3 DNA is TGCGCCAGCAGTGAGACAGGGTTCGAATTATTTAGCAATCAGCCCCAGCATTTT.

The V gene is TRBV28, the J gene TRBJ2-2; D is undetermined. Germline V gene data show CDR1 as MDHEN and CDR2 as SYDVKM. This CDR3 is 14 amino acids long. V lost 10 bases to trimming and J lost 6 bases, with 18 bases between them. The CDR3 coding sequence is TGTGCCATCTCCCTCGACCAAGAATCCGGGGAGCTGTTTTTT. It translates to CAISLDQESGELFF.

As to this clone: Just one base apart from a much larger clone, this may be a read error. The chain carries TRBV27 and TRBJ1-2, with D hard to call. This CDR3 comprises 15 residues. Germline CDR1 is MNHEY and CDR2 is SMNVEV (reference sequence). The CDR3 here is CASSLRFGYDYGYAF. The CDR3 bases are TGTGCCAGCAGTTTACGATTCGGTTACGACTATGGCTACGCCTTC.

This clone was recorded once. The V and J genes are TRBV11-2 and TRBJ2-7, with 8 bases that match TRBD1. CDR1 is SGHAT, CDR2 FQNNGV, per germline. The CDR3 extends over 14 amino acids. Trimming took 1 base from V and 8 from J; bases not matched to a gene: 7. The CDR3 protein is CASSLGRGRGQQYF. The CDR3 DNA follows: TGTGCCAGCAGCTTAGGCAGGGGGCGCGGACAGCAGTACTTC. Full variable domain (missing parts from reference TRBV11-2 and TRBJ2-7): EAGVAQSPRYKIIEKRQSVAFWCNPISGHATLYWYQQILGQGPKLLIQFQNNGVVDDSQLPKDRFSAERLKGVDSTLKIQPAKLEDSAVYLCASSLGRGRGQQYFGPGTRLTVT.

The chain recombines TRBV18 with TRBJ2-5; 7 bases are a match to TRBD1. V shed 3 bases, J shed 1 base, and the junction held 5 bases outside the gene matches. The CDR3 is 15 residues long. The germline gives CDR1 KGHSH, CDR2 LQKENI. The CDR3 DNA follows: TGTGCCAGCTCACCTCCGGCAGGGGGCCAAGAGACCCAGTACTTC. As protein: CASSPPAGGQETQYF.

CDR3 protein: CASSLAMVQGVYEQYF. For the CDR3, the DNA is TGCGCCAGCAGCTTGGCCATGGTACAGGGGGTCTACGAGCAGTACTTC. The J gene is TRBJ2-7, the V gene TRBV5-1; 8 bases align to TRBD1. The ends lost 0 bases at V and 3 bases at J; junction bases unmatched: 8. This CDR3 comprises 16 residues. In germline, CDR1 is SGHRS, CDR2 YFSETQ.

The chain employs TRBV19 and TRBJ1-5; D is uncertain. The V gene lost 8 bases and the J gene lost 6 bases, with 17 bases spanning the gap. The length of the CDR3 is 14 residues. Germline CDR1 LNHDA, CDR2 SQIVND (reference sequence). CDR3 residues: CASEPMGLGQPQHF. DNA of the CDR3: TGTGCCAGTGAGCCTATGGGGTTGGGTCAGCCCCAGCATTTT.

The genes are TRBV5-4 and TRBJ2-1; TRBD1 might be the D (6 bases). CDR3 length: 15 residues. Germline V lookup: CDR1 SGHNT, CDR2 YYREEE (reference sequence). Trimming pared 4 bases from V and 8 bases from J, leaving 19 bases between. In DNA form, the CDR3 reads TGTGCCAGCAGCCCCCAGGGACACCTCGGCCATGAGCAGTTCTTC. Residues: CASSPQGHLGHEQFF.

The chain carries TRBV5-4 and TRBJ2-1; no reliable D call. CDR3 length equals 14 residues. The germline gives CDR1 SGHNT, CDR2 YYREEE (reference sequence). With 5 bases removed from V and 0 bases from J, the gap between germline ends came to 9 bases. CDR3 sequence: CASSKEFSYNEQFF. In nucleotides, the CDR3 is TGTGCCAGCAGTAAGGAGTTCTCCTACAATGAGCAGTTCTTC.